One sample yielded the 14 T cell receptor beta chains listed below, sequenced in a study of shared clonotypes between healthy human individuals. Sequenced by immunoSEQ multiplex PCR; TCRdb stores in-frame clones only, minus some. Here the sample spans millions of clones, more than 85% being singletons. Naive-designated CD8 cells lacked CD45RO, were positively enriched for CCR7, and omitted terminally differentiated effector memory CD45RA+ cells. The sequencing sample was made of naive CD8+ T cells from PBMCs. The source of these receptors is a man aged 18 to 29 in good health. Some clones in this sample may be carry-over from other donors' samples.

The chain has TRBV5-1 and TRBJ2-1, with D perhaps TRBD1 or TRBD2 (5 bases each). This CDR3 region has 17 residues. V was shortened by 0 bases and J by 9 bases, with 22 bases between the two germline ends. CDR1 is SGHRS and CDR2 is YFSETQ in the germline V gene. CDR3 loop: CASSLGGSTRSLIEQFF. As DNA, the CDR3 is TGCGCCAGCAGCTTGGGGGGGAGTACTAGAAGCCTAATTGAGCAGTTCTTC.

V gene TRBV4-1 combines with J gene TRBJ2-1; 7 positions agree with TRBD1. The CDR3 extends over 15 amino acids. The germline gives CDR1 MGHRA, CDR2 YSYEKL. V gave up 5 bases and J gave up 1 base; unmatched junction bases: 5. CDR3: CASSSGGSSYNEQFF. The CDR3 DNA sequence: TGCGCCAGCAGCTCAGGGGGTTCTTCCTACAATGAGCAGTTCTTC.

J is TRBJ2-7 and V is TRBV7-8; 8 bases match TRBD1. This CDR3 contains 14 residues. Germline CDR1 and CDR2: SGHVS and FQNEAQ. V trimming: 4 bases; J trimming: 5 bases; junction bases outside the gene matches: 7. The DNA for the CDR3 is TGTGCCAGCAGCTCCGGACAGGGTGTCGACGAGCAGTACTTC. This translates into CASSSGQGVDEQYF.

The rearrangement joins TRBV5-1 to TRBJ2-3; 7 bases are a match to TRBD2. The junction had 8 bases not matched to a gene; V was cut back by 0 bases and J by 1 base. The V gene's germline CDR1 is SGHRS and CDR2 YFSETQ. The CDR3 contains 17 residues. The CDR3 DNA follows: TGCGCCAGCAGCTTGGCCTTCCCCGCGGGAGGCACAGATACGCAGTATTTT. As protein: CASSLAFPAGGTDTQYF. The full variable domain, in which reference TRBV5-1 and TRBJ2-3 provide the parts outside the CDR3, is KAGVTQTPRYLIKTRGQQVTLSCSPISGHRSVSWYQQTPGQGLQFLFEYFSETQRNKGNFPGRFSGRQFSNSRSEMNVSTLELGDSALYLCASSLAFPAGGTDTQYFGPGTRLTVL.

This chain connects TRBV19 to TRBJ2-2, with a tentative D call TRBD1 (5 bases). Looked up from germline, CDR1 is LNHDA and CDR2 is SQIVND (reference sequence). The CDR3 runs 17 residues. Between the trimmed V and J ends, which lost 4 bases and 2 bases, there was a span of 17 bases. In DNA form, the CDR3 reads TGTGCCAGTAGTAATTTCCTCCAGGGTCCCAACACCGGGGAGCTGTTTTTT. Translation gives CASSNFLQGPNTGELFF.

This chain connects TRBV6-6 to TRBJ1-1; a weak D match, TRBD1 (5 bases). Per germline, CDR1 MNHNY and CDR2 SVGAGI (reference sequence). CDR3 size: 14 residues. Between the trimmed V and J ends, which lost 7 bases and 4 bases, there was a span of 16 bases. DNA for the CDR3: TGTGCCAGCAACTTACAGGTACGGGGCACTGAAGCTTTCTTT. Its translation: CASNLQVRGTEAFF.

The V call is TRBV6-1, the J call TRBJ2-7, with TRBD2 matching over 8 bases. The CDR3 has 17 residues. Germline loops: CDR1 MNHNS, CDR2 SASEGT. V lost 2 bases and J lost 3; bases outside the gene matches: 12. DNA for the CDR3: TGTGCCAGCAGTGAATACGATAGCGGGATAAGCTACTACGAGCAGTACTTC. This encodes CASSEYDSGISYYEQYF.

This chain joins TRBV6-5 and TRBJ1-5; D gene uncertain. This CDR3 has 14 amino acids. Per the germline V gene, CDR1 is MNHEY and CDR2 is SVGAGI. The V and J ends lost 0 bases and 4 bases respectively, with 7 bases between them. CDR3 nucleotide sequence: TGTGCCAGCAGTTACTCAGGAATAAATCAGCCCCAGCATTTT. Its translation: CASSYSGINQPQHF.

This chain joins TRBV21-1 and TRBJ2-7; TRBD1, the table's D call, was not compared with the DNA. TRBV21-1 is a recognized pseudogene. CDR3 size: 13 residues. The CDR3 is CADAGARAYEQYF. The CDR3 coding sequence is TGTGCAGATGCAGGGGCGCGTGCCTACGAGCAGTACTTC.

This clone occurred once. The V call is TRBV10-1, the J call TRBJ2-4, with 14 bases fitting TRBD2. The V gene end was trimmed by 7 bases and the J gene end by 8 bases; junction bases not matched to a gene: 4. The CDR3 is made up of 14 amino acids. Germline lookup yields CDR1 WNHNN and CDR2 SYGVQD (reference sequence). CDR3 amino acids: CASTGTSGSDIQYF. CDR3 sequence (DNA): TGCGCCAGCACTGGGACTAGCGGGAGTGACATTCAGTACTTC.

The V call is TRBV4-2, the J call TRBJ2-3, with 7 bases lining up with TRBD2. CDR3 size: 16 residues. The germline gives CDR1 LGHNA, CDR2 YNFKEQ. Germline trimming cut 1 base from V and 0 bases from J; bases unmatched to any gene: 4. DNA for the CDR3: TGTGCCAGCAGCCAAGTTCCAGCGGGGAGCACAGATACGCAGTATTTT. Residues: CASSQVPAGSTDTQYF.

The chain recombines TRBV6-5 with TRBJ1-1, with D uncertain. Trimming pared 3 bases from V and 1 base from J, leaving 9 bases between. This CDR3 is 14 amino acids long. Per the germline V gene, CDR1 is MNHEY and CDR2 is SVGAGI. CDR3 DNA sequence: TGTGCCAGCAGTTATGGAAGGCCGAACACTGAAGCTTTCTTT. Translated: CASSYGRPNTEAFF.

The J gene is TRBJ2-7, the V gene TRBV11-2; D uncertain. This CDR3 has 10 residues. Trimming took off 4 bases at V and 9 bases at J, with 7 bases between the two ends. CDR1 is SGHAT and CDR2 is FQNNGV in the germline V gene. The CDR3 bases are TGTGCCAGCAGCTCCTTAGTGCAGTACTTC. Protein sequence: CASSSLVQYF.

The table lists this clone with a count of one. The rearrangement uses TRBV5-4 and TRBJ2-5, with TRBD1 identical over 11 bases. From germline, CDR1 is SGHNT and CDR2 YYREEE (reference sequence). The CDR3 covers 17 residues. After removal of 2 bases from V and 4 bases from J, the junction contained 10 bases not matched to a gene. The CDR3 DNA is TGTGCCAGCAGCTTAGCGGGGACAGGGGGGGTTGGAGAGACCCAGTACTTC. Translated, it gives CASSLAGTGGVGETQYF.